The T cell receptor (beta chain) under discussion was sequenced for a study of T-cell reconstitution after alpha-beta-depleted transplantation in children (dated by TCRdb to about 2016). Regarding the research as a whole: T-cell immune reconstitution after TCRalphabeta/CD19-depleted allogeneic hematopoietic cell transplantation in children was quantitatively tracked in the study by means of TCR repertoire profiling. Findings and caveats that apply to the study as a whole: About two months after transplant, the apparently early recovery of alphabetaT-cell counts reportedly depended on just several hundred clones that had expanded rapidly and came from non-depleted graft cells. The frequencies of hyperexpanded clones fell over the following months, and after one year, T-cell counts and TCRbeta diversity were mostly attributed to newly produced T cells. In some patients, the high TCRbeta diversity seen at day 60 was put down to recipient T cells and intrathymic progenitors that had survived conditioning.

The library was generated by PCR. Sequencing relied on an Illumina HiSeq 2500. TCR libraries were prepared with molecular barcoding, using unique molecular identifiers to normalize TCRbeta repertoire quantification. TCRdb reanalyzed the raw reads on its own, using fastp at Q25 for trimming and MiXCR for clone calling, and kept in-frame beta chains. All rows with the same CDR3 protein become a single entry with the most common DNA and genes. For this sample there are 440,000 or so distinct CDR3 sequences; over 40% appear just once. 25% to 30% of the sample goes to the ten largest clones. The meaning of the sample's treatment or condition label: allogeneic hematopoietic cell transplantation with graft depleted of TCRalphabeta T cells and CD19 B cells. The transplant recipients were children given TCRalphabeta/CD19-depleted allogeneic hematopoietic cell grafts. Details on this clonotype: It has no known antigen specificity. No qualities accompany the bases; no much larger clone lies one base away.

Relative to germline, V is missing 3 bases and J is missing 4 bases, with 5 bases of the junction outside any gene match. Taken from the germline V gene (reference sequence), the CDR1 and CDR2 loops are DFQATT and SNEGSKA. From the cysteine through the phenylalanine, the CDR3 covers 13 amino acids. The entry retains the CDR3 DNA only, 39 bases that are in frame from base 1. The clonotype was recovered from a girl aged 2 to 10 with aplastic anemia, due to receive a stem cell transplant. The V and J segments used are TRBV20-1 and TRBJ1-2, and 7 junction bases match TRBD1. The source was PBMCs, collected before TCRalphabeta/CD19-depleted stem cell transplant. The nucleotides are TGCAGTGCTAGTAGGGGGCTCGGCTATGGCTACACCTTC. This yields the protein CSASRGLGYGYTF.